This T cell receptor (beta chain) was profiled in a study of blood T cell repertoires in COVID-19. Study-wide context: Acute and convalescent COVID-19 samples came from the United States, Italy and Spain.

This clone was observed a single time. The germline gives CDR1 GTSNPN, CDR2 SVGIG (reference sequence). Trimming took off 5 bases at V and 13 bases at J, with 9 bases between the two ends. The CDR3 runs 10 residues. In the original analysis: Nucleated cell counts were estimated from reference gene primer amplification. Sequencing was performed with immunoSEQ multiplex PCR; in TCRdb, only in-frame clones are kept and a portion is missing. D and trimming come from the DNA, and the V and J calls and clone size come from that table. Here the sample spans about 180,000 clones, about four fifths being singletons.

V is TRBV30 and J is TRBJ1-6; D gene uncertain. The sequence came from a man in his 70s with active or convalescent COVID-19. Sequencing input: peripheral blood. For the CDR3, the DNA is TGTGCCTGGGGCCAAGTCCCCCTCCACTTT. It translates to CAWGQVPLHF.